The text below deals with one TCR beta chain. The data are from a study of blood T cell repertoires in COVID-19. This CDR3 is 12 amino acids long. The germline V and J ends were trimmed by 2 bases and 6 bases, with 7 bases remaining between them. Germline loops: CDR1 SGHAT, CDR2 FQNNGV. Method: immunoSEQ multiplex PCR; TCRdb's copy keeps in-frame clones and lacks some. This repertoire shows 150,000 to 200,000 clones, 93% found once; its top ten account for just under 2%. The receptor was derived from a woman aged 55-70 years with COVID-19, enrolled during active disease. The sequenced sample consisted of peripheral blood. The V call is TRBV11-2, the J call TRBJ1-1; tentatively, D is TRBD1 (6 bases). CDR3 coding DNA: TGTGCCAGCAGCTTATACAGGGCTGAAGCTTTCTTT. The encoded protein is CASSLYRAEAFF.